This T cell receptor beta chain appears in the sequencing data of a study of blood T cell repertoires in COVID-19. Turning to the study itself: The samples span acute and convalescent COVID-19 from the United States, Italy and Spain.

In germline, CDR1 is PRHDT, CDR2 FYEKMQ (reference sequence). With V trimmed by 4 bases and J by 7 bases, 7 bases remained unmatched. CDR3 length: 14 amino acids. TCRdb keeps only in-frame clones here, not all; method: immunoSEQ multiplex PCR. The table lists roughly 200,000 clones, around 81% of them singletons, with 4.5% to 7% in the top ten. Sequencing was carried out using peripheral blood. The TCR was taken from a woman in her sixties or seventies with acute or convalescent COVID-19. The gene calls are TRBV13 and TRBJ1-1, with 9 nucleotides matching TRBD1. CDR3 in amino acids: CASSSMGQGGEAFF. The CDR3 nucleotides read TGTGCCAGCAGCTCCATGGGACAGGGCGGTGAAGCTTTCTTT.